This T cell receptor (beta chain) was profiled in a study of blood T cell repertoires in COVID-19. CDR1 is MNHEY, CDR2 SMNVEV, per germline (reference sequence). V lost 4 bases, J lost 4 bases, and 3 bases stayed unmatched. This CDR3 region has 13 residues. Sequencing was performed with immunoSEQ multiplex PCR; in TCRdb, only in-frame clones are kept and a portion is missing. The table has approximately 170,000 clones, around 90% seen once; the top ten hold 2% to 3%. Sequencing input: peripheral blood. The J gene is TRBJ1-1, the V gene TRBV27, with 7 bases fitting TRBD1. The sequence came from a woman older than 75 with COVID-19, enrolled during active disease. The CDR3 spells CASSSTGFTEAFF. The CDR3 nucleotides are TGTGCCAGCAGTTCGACAGGGTTCACTGAAGCTTTCTTT.